This passage covers 8 T cell receptor beta chains from one sample sequenced in a study of T-cell memory formation after mild COVID-19. TCRdb re-called the 5' RACE reads through MiXCR, storing one row per CDR3 protein. The sample lists 300,000 or so distinct CDR3 sequences; approximately 16% were seen once. Material for sequencing was PBMCs or a T cell subset sorted from them (not recorded which). The receptors were sampled from a man younger than 35 who had mild COVID-19 (a few samples of this study predate the infection). Cell type and time point are not known.

The chain links TRBV20-1 to TRBJ2-3, with a tentative D call TRBD1 (5 bases). The CDR3 runs to 13 residues. Per germline, CDR1 DFQATT and CDR2 SNEGSKA (reference sequence). Deletions cut 6 bases from V and 4 bases from J, with 14 bases between. This chain's CDR3 is CSATSQGPDTQYF. In nucleotides, the CDR3 is TGCAGTGCCACCTCTCAGGGTCCAGATACGCAGTATTTT.

This clonotype was detected a few times. The chain links TRBV7-2 to TRBJ1-5, with TRBD1 identical over 8 bases. Germline V gene data show CDR1 as SGHTA and CDR2 as FQGNSA. This CDR3 has 15 amino acids. V shed 3 bases, J shed 2 bases, and the junction held 3 bases outside the gene matches. Written as DNA, the CDR3 is TGTGCCAGCAGCTTGGAGACAGGGGGCAATCAGCCCCAGCATTTT. Protein sequence: CASSLETGGNQPQHF.

This clonotype was observed at least ten times. The chain is built from TRBV6-2 or TRBV6-3 and TRBJ2-1; D possibly corresponds to TRBD1 (5 bases). V lost 6 bases and J 0 bases, leaving 9 bases between the germline ends. In germline, CDR1 is MNHEY, CDR2 SVGEGT. The CDR3 length is 14 residues. The CDR3 nucleotides read TGTGCCAGCAGCGAACAGGCCTCCTACAATGAGCAGTTCTTC. Its protein is CASSEQASYNEQFF.

A remark on this clonotype: A much larger clonotype is one base distant, so this may be a read error. The chain joins TRBV20-1 to TRBJ2-7, with D tentatively TRBD2 (6 bases). Trimming pared 5 bases from V and 6 bases from J, leaving 11 bases between. The germline V gene encodes CDR1 DFQATT and CDR2 SNEGSKA (reference sequence). The CDR3 runs to 11 residues. CDR3 sequence (DNA): TGCAGTGCTCGACCGGAGGGCGAGCAGTACTTC. Protein product: CSARPEGEQYF.

The chain joins TRBV10-3 to TRBJ1-1; D is perhaps TRBD1 (5 bases). Germline V CDR1 and CDR2: ENHRY, SYGVKD. CDR3 length: 15 residues. V shed 4 bases and J shed 1 base, with 13 bases lying between them. CDR3 sequence: CAISAEGRGNTEAFF. The DNA for the CDR3 is TGTGCCATCAGTGCGGAGGGAAGGGGGAACACTGAAGCTTTCTTT.

The rearrangement joins TRBV21-1 to TRBJ2-7; the table's D call, TRBD1, was not checked against the DNA. TRBV21-1 is a pseudogene locus. This CDR3 comprises 15 residues. The CDR3 reads CASSSVDRHFYEQYV. CDR3 in DNA: TGTGCCAGCAGCAGCGTCGACAGGCATTTCTACGAGCAGTACGTC.

This clonotype was seen at least ten times. J is TRBJ1-1 and V is TRBV20-1; D gene ambiguous. V was shortened by 5 bases and J by 2 bases, with 15 bases between the two germline ends. The CDR3 extends over 14 amino acids. CDR1 is DFQATT, CDR2 SNEGSKA, per germline (reference sequence). Here the CDR3 DNA reads TGCAGTGCTCGGCACATTAGGGCTAACACTGAAGCTTTCTTT. As protein: CSARHIRANTEAFF.

This clonotype was seen at least ten times. V and J are TRBV6-2 or TRBV6-3 and TRBJ2-2; D gene unclear. This CDR3 region has 17 residues. Germline V gene lookup returns CDR1 MNHEY and CDR2 SVGEGT. Deletions cut 4 bases from V and 1 base from J, with 16 bases between. This chain's CDR3 is CASSSRPSRLNTGELFF. The CDR3 DNA reads TGTGCCAGCAGTTCCCGCCCATCTAGACTGAACACCGGGGAGCTGTTTTTT.